The 26 T cell receptor beta chains listed next were all sequenced from one sample in a study of patients and donors after allogeneic stem cell transplantation. TCRdb re-derived calls from the RT-PCR reads in MiXCR, one entry per CDR3 protein. Seen here are a few hundred thousand distinct CDR3 sequences, about 14% observed once, and the top ten hold under 14%. Sequencing was carried out using blood, either unsorted or a sorted T cell fraction (not recorded which). The receptors stem from a human donor who was either an allogeneic HSCT recipient or a stem cell or donor lymphocyte infusion donor (not recorded which). It is not recorded whose cells these are; they may come from a transplant donor.

The chain is built from TRBV15 and TRBJ1-4; 9 bases line up with TRBD1. In germline, CDR1 is LNHNV, CDR2 YYDKDF (reference sequence). The J segment lost 0 bases and the V segment lost 1 base, leaving 3 bases of the junction unmatched. This CDR3 contains 17 residues. In DNA form, the CDR3 reads TGTGCCACCAGCAGAGGGGACAGGGATGCAACTAATGAAAAACTGTTTTTT. Translated: CATSRGDRDATNEKLFF.

This clonotype was picked up one time. The chain joins TRBV11-3 to TRBJ1-6; weak D call: TRBD1 (5 bases). This CDR3 has 16 amino acids. Germline V gene sequence: CDR1 SGHNT, CDR2 YENEEA. Trimming removed 5 bases at V and 7 bases at J, with 18 bases between. DNA of the CDR3: TGTGCCAGCAGCCGCGCGCCGGGGCATTGGAATTCACCCCTCCACTTT. It codes for CASSRAPGHWNSPLHF.

This chain joins TRBV3-1 and TRBJ2-3; D is possibly TRBD1 (6 bases). The V and J ends lost 5 bases and 1 base respectively, with 10 bases between them. Germline loops: CDR1 LGHDT, CDR2 YNNKEL (reference sequence). The CDR3 extends over 14 amino acids. The CDR3 loop reads CASSGSGGTDTQYF. The DNA for the CDR3 is TGTGCCAGCAGCGGCTCAGGGGGCACAGATACGCAGTATTTT.

This clonotype was detected many times. This chain joins TRBV11-2 and TRBJ2-3; D might be TRBD2 (5 bases). The CDR3 contains 16 residues. Germline-derived CDR1 and CDR2 are SGHAT and FQNNGV. The V end lost 0 bases, the J end lost 0 bases, and 10 bases lay between the germline ends. CDR3 DNA sequence: TGTGCCAGCAGCTTAGAGGGTAGCGTTAGCACAGATACGCAGTATTTT. Translating it yields CASSLEGSVSTDTQYF.

The CDR3: CASSDIRTNYGYTF. In DNA, the CDR3 is TGTGCCAGCAGTGACATAAGAACTAACTATGGCTACACCTTC. The V and J genes are TRBV2 and TRBJ1-2; D is unresolved. From germline, CDR1 is SNHLY and CDR2 FYNNEI. This CDR3 is 14 amino acids long. V gave up 3 bases and J gave up 0 bases, with 8 bases separating them.

This clonotype was picked up many times. The chain joins TRBV10-3 to TRBJ2-7; 8 bases match TRBD2. Germline CDR1 is ENHRY and CDR2 is SYGVKD. The length of the CDR3 is 15 residues. With 6 bases clipped from V and 2 bases from J, the junction kept 9 bases outside the gene matches. CDR3 DNA sequence: TGTGCCATCAGCGATCCCCTACTAGCGGCCTACGAGCAGTACTTC. It translates to CAISDPLLAAYEQYF.

This clonotype was detected only a few times. J is TRBJ2-5 and V is TRBV20-1; no clear D gene. Per germline, CDR1 DFQATT and CDR2 SNEGSKA (reference sequence). This CDR3 region has 11 residues. Trimming cost V 2 bases and J 4 bases, with 5 bases left between them. CDR3 sequence: CSARLRETQYF. The DNA of the CDR3 is TGCAGTGCTAGACTCCGAGAGACCCAGTACTTC.

This clonotype was recorded a few times. The chain couples TRBV27 to TRBJ2-7; weak D call: TRBD1 (6 bases). Trimming removed 6 bases from V and 1 base from J, with 10 bases in between. The germline V gene encodes CDR1 MNHEY and CDR2 SMNVEV (reference sequence). This CDR3 is 13 amino acids long. CDR3 nucleotides: TGTGCCAGCAGACGAAGGGGGTCCTACGAGCAGTACTTC. Translation: CASRRRGSYEQYF.

The chain recombines TRBV30 with TRBJ2-5, with no clear D. Per germline, CDR1 GTSNPN and CDR2 SVGIG (reference sequence). Trimming cost V 2 bases and J 4 bases, with 11 bases left between them. The length of the CDR3 is 13 residues. DNA of the CDR3: TGTGCCTGGAGTATCAGACCGAGAGAGACCCAGTACTTC. Translating gives CAWSIRPRETQYF.

In this sample, this clonotype turned up many times. The chain combines TRBV4-1 with TRBJ2-7; no definite D call. This CDR3 spans 16 amino acids. The V end lost 0 bases, the J end lost 0 bases, and 12 bases lay between the germline ends. Germline V gene data show CDR1 as MGHRA and CDR2 as YSYEKL. CDR3 sequence (DNA): TGCGCCAGCAGCCAAGAGTCTGCAGGATACTCCTACGAGCAGTACTTC. This gives the protein CASSQESAGYSYEQYF.

This clonotype has only a few counts. The chain couples TRBV5-1 to TRBJ1-1; D gene ambiguous. The V gene lost 4 bases and the J gene lost 1 base, with 11 bases spanning the gap. The CDR3 length is 14 residues. Germline V gives CDR1 SGHRS, CDR2 YFSETQ. CDR3 in DNA: TGCGCCAGCAGCATCAATCTCCGGAACACTGAAGCTTTCTTT. Amino acids: CASSINLRNTEAFF.

In its sample, this clonotype was seen a few times. The genes are TRBV14 and TRBJ2-7, with 10 bases that match TRBD2. The ends lost 4 bases at V and 3 bases at J; junction bases unmatched: 6. CDR3 length: 15 residues. Germline V gene lookup returns CDR1 SGHDN and CDR2 FVKESK. The CDR3 DNA reads TGTGCCAGCAGCCGAGTAGCGGGAGGAGTCTACGAGCAGTACTTC. It specifies CASSRVAGGVYEQYF.

This chain links TRBV7-8 with TRBJ1-3; a possible D gene is TRBD1 (6 bases). This CDR3 is built from 17 residues. V was shortened by 7 bases and J by 0 bases, with 19 bases between the two germline ends. In germline, CDR1 is SGHVS, CDR2 FQNEAQ. The CDR3 here is CASTSWPRTVSGNTIYF. Written as DNA, the CDR3 is TGTGCCAGCACCTCTTGGCCGCGGACAGTCTCTGGAAACACCATATATTTT.

This clonotype appeared a few times. The chain couples TRBV12-3 or TRBV12-4 to TRBJ2-7; the D gene is possibly TRBD1 (6 bases). This CDR3 region has 13 residues. The germline V and J ends were trimmed by 5 bases and 2 bases, with 10 bases remaining between them. The CDR3, as DNA: TGTGCCAGCAGTAACAGGGATCCCTACGAGCAGTACTTC. This sequence encodes CASSNRDPYEQYF.

V gene TRBV19 combines with J gene TRBJ1-1; D ambiguous. CDR3 length equals 16 residues. Germline V lookup: CDR1 LNHDA, CDR2 SQIVND (reference sequence). V lost 3 bases and J 1 base, leaving 15 bases between the germline ends. The CDR3 region has the DNA TGTGCCAGTAGTATGGATCGCAGGAGGACGAACACTGAAGCTTTCTTT. As protein: CASSMDRRRTNTEAFF.

The chain couples TRBV5-8 to TRBJ1-5, with TRBD1 matching 8 bases. This CDR3 contains 14 residues. V lost 1 base and J lost 6; bases outside the gene matches: 3. CDR1 is SGHTS, CDR2 YDEGEE, per germline. The CDR3 reads CASSLRQGSQPQHF. CDR3 coding DNA: TGTGCCAGCAGCTTGAGACAGGGGAGTCAGCCCCAGCATTTT.

In its sample, this clonotype was seen many times. V gene TRBV6-1 combines with J gene TRBJ2-1; 7 nucleotides agree with TRBD1. Unmatched junction bases numbered 8, after V lost 6 bases and J lost 6 bases. Looked up from germline, CDR1 is MNHNS and CDR2 is SASEGT. This CDR3 comprises 14 residues. The CDR3 sequence: CASRLSTGFNEQFF. As DNA, the CDR3 is TGTGCCAGCAGGCTATCGACAGGGTTCAATGAGCAGTTCTTC.

This clonotype was picked up a small number of times. The genes are TRBV7-9 and TRBJ2-5; TRBD2 agrees at 8 bases. Germline V lookup: CDR1 SEHNR, CDR2 FQNEAQ (reference sequence). The CDR3 is made up of 15 amino acids. V shed 0 bases and J 7 bases; nucleotides not matched to a gene: 7. The DNA of the CDR3 is TGTGCCAGCAGCTTAGCACTAGCGGAGGACCGGACCCAGTACTTC. It is translated as CASSLALAEDRTQYF.

This clonotype was seen a few times. The V call is TRBV5-5, the J call TRBJ1-1; D unclear. Germline lookup yields CDR1 SGHKS and CDR2 YYEKEE (reference sequence). The CDR3 consists of 13 residues. The ends were cut back, 4 bases at V and 3 bases at J, with 10 bases in the middle. The CDR3 bases are TGTGCCAGCAGCGGTACTGGGGACACTGAAGCTTTCTTT. It codes for CASSGTGDTEAFF. Filled out from reference TRBV5-5 and TRBJ1-1, the complete variable domain reads DAGVTQSPTHLIKTRGQQVTLRCSPISGHKSVSWYQQVLGQGPQFIFQYYEKEERGRGNFPDRFSARQFPNYSSELNVNALLLGDSALYLCASSGTGDTEAFFGQGTRLTVV.

The rearrangement joins TRBV6-5 to TRBJ1-1; no firm D call. The CDR3 totals 15 residues. CDR1 is MNHEY and CDR2 is SVGAGI in the germline V gene. V was pared by 0 bases and J by 4 bases, with 12 bases between. The CDR3 region is CASSYSRSGVTEAFF. DNA for the CDR3: TGTGCCAGCAGTTACTCGAGATCGGGTGTCACTGAAGCTTTCTTT.

V usage is TRBV28 and J usage is TRBJ2-7, with a weak D call TRBD2 (10 bases). The CDR3 runs 14 residues. Germline loops: CDR1 MDHEN, CDR2 SYDVKM. With 6 bases removed from V and 6 bases from J, the gap between germline ends came to 18 bases. The CDR3 DNA follows: TGTGCCAGCAGGGGACAGGGACTAGCGTTCGAGCAGTACTTC. This gives the protein CASRGQGLAFEQYF.

V and J are TRBV6-1 and TRBJ2-7; D is perhaps TRBD1 (6 bases). From germline, CDR1 is MNHNS and CDR2 SASEGT. The CDR3 has 14 amino acids. The ends were cut back, 5 bases at V and 0 bases at J, with 11 bases in the middle. CDR3: CASSRTASSYEQYF. Here the CDR3 DNA reads TGTGCCAGCAGTAGGACAGCGAGCTCCTACGAGCAGTACTTC.

The rearrangement joins TRBV5-1 to TRBJ2-3; possibly TRBD2 for D (5 bases). CDR1 SGHRS and CDR2 YFSETQ come from the germline V gene. This CDR3 region has 14 residues. The ends were cut back, 0 bases at V and 4 bases at J, with 9 bases in the middle. DNA for the CDR3: TGCGCCAGCAGCTTGGGAAGGGAGTCAGATACGCAGTATTTT. Protein sequence: CASSLGRESDTQYF.

The rearrangement links TRBV19 to TRBJ1-6; 9 bases are a match to TRBD1. Unmatched junction bases numbered 7, after V lost 5 bases and J lost 8 bases. The V gene's germline CDR1 is LNHDA and CDR2 SQIVND (reference sequence). The CDR3 consists of 15 residues. CDR3 amino acids: CASSPGTGLDSPLHF. The DNA for the CDR3 is TGTGCCAGTAGTCCAGGGACAGGGTTGGATTCACCCCTCCACTTT. Based on the CDR3 plus reference TRBV19 and TRBJ1-6, the full variable domain is DGGITQSPKYLFRKEGQNVTLSCEQNLNHDAMYWYRQDPGQGLRLIYYSQIVNDFQKGDIAEGYSVSREKKESFPLTVTSAQKNPTAFYLCASSPGTGLDSPLHFGNGTRLTVT.

This clonotype showed up many times. The CDR3 spells CATGGQHNQPQHF. The CDR3 bases are TGTGCCACCGGGGGACAGCACAATCAGCCCCAGCATTTT. The chain carries TRBV12-3 or TRBV12-4 and TRBJ1-5; 7 bases are shared with TRBD1. The CDR3 has 13 residues. The junction had 6 bases not matched to a gene; V was cut back by 10 bases and J by 3 bases.

This rearrangement joins TRBV14 to TRBJ1-1; 8 bases are a match to TRBD1. J gave up 4 bases and V 6 bases, and 10 bases lay outside the gene matches. Germline CDR1 and CDR2: SGHDN and FVKESK. This CDR3 has 15 residues. The CDR3 loop reads CASRQKQGVGTEAFF. CDR3 nucleotide sequence: TGTGCCAGCAGACAAAAACAGGGGGTGGGCACTGAAGCTTTCTTT.